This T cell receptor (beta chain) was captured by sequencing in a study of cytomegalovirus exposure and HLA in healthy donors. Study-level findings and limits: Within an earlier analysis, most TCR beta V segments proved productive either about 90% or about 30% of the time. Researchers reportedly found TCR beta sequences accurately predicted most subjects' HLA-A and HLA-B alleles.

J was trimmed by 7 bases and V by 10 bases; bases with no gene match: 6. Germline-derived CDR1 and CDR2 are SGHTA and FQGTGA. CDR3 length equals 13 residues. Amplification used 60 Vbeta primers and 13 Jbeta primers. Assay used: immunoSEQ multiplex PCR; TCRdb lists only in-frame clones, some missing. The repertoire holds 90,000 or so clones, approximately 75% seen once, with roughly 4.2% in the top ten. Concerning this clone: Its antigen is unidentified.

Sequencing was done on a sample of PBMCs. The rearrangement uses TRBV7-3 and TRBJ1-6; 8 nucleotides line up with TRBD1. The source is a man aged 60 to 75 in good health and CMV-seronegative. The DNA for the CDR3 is TGTGCCACAGGACAGGGAAAGAATTCACCCCTCCACTTT. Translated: CATGQGKNSPLHF.